This paragraph covers one TCR beta chain sequence. The CDR3 spans 14 residues. CDR1 is MNHEY and CDR2 is SVGAGI in the germline V gene. Trimming shortened V by 2 bases and J by 5 bases, and 12 bases separated the two germline ends. The data are from a study of T cell changes during pregnancy in multiple sclerosis. The data were produced by immunoSEQ multiplex PCR, yet TCRdb's version contains in-frame clones alone and is incomplete. The table lists 120,000 or so clones, over 85% of them singletons. This specimen consisted of peripheral blood, obtained before pregnancy. The J gene is TRBJ1-1, the V gene TRBV6-5; D not certain. The receptor was isolated from a female donor with multiple sclerosis, enrolled in a pregnancy study. The CDR3 spells CASSYDRVRTEAFF. The CDR3 DNA sequence: TGTGCCAGCAGTTACGATAGAGTTCGGACTGAAGCTTTCTTT.